Shown below are 12 T cell receptor beta chains from a single sample sequenced in a study of T-cell memory formation after mild COVID-19. MiXCR, run by TCRdb on the 5' RACE reads, gives a single entry per CDR3 protein. The data hold about 29,000 distinct CDR3 sequences, with around 12% observed a single time. The sequenced sample consisted of PBMCs or a T cell subset sorted from them (not recorded which). The origin of the receptors is an adult woman who had mild COVID-19 (a few samples of this study predate the infection). Cell type and time point are not known.

This clonotype was seen at least ten times. The chain links TRBV24-1 to TRBJ1-2; D remains ambiguous. Per the germline V gene, CDR1 is KGHDR and CDR2 is SFDVKD. Trimming removed 0 bases from V and 9 bases from J, with 10 bases in between. The CDR3 contains 13 residues. The CDR3 DNA reads as TGTGCCACCAGTGATTTGTATCGGGAGAGCTACACCTTC. Its protein product is CATSDLYRESYTF.

This clonotype was seen many times. The chain joins TRBV30 to TRBJ2-7; D may be TRBD1 (8 bases). The V end was cut by 4 bases, the J end by 2 bases, with 12 bases between. The CDR3 is made up of 13 amino acids. Germline CDR1 GTSNPN, CDR2 SVGIG (reference sequence). DNA for the CDR3: TGTGCCTGGAACAGGGGGGGCCCCTACGAGCAGTACTTC. Translating gives CAWNRGGPYEQYF. The full variable domain, in which reference TRBV30 and TRBJ2-7 provide the parts outside the CDR3, is SQTIHQWPATLVQPVGSPLSLECTVEGTSNPNLYWYRQAAGRGLQLLFYSVGIGQISSEVPQNLSASRPQDRQFILSSKKLLLSDSGFYLCAWNRGGPYEQYFGPGTRLTVT.

This clonotype was counted at least ten times. This chain joins TRBV4-1 and TRBJ1-2, with no clear D. V lost 0 bases and J 5 bases, leaving 10 bases between the germline ends. This CDR3 has 14 residues. Germline V gene sequence: CDR1 MGHRA, CDR2 YSYEKL. The CDR3 DNA follows: TGCGCCAGCAGCCAAGATAGCAGTTTATATGGCTACACCTTC. It encodes CASSQDSSLYGYTF.

This clonotype was observed at least ten times. This chain uses TRBV5-1 with TRBJ2-6; D ambiguous. V lost 5 bases and J lost 1, with 4 bases in between. In germline, CDR1 is SGHRS, CDR2 YFSETQ. CDR3 length: 13 amino acids. The CDR3 region is CASRESGANVLTF. The CDR3 DNA sequence: TGCGCCAGCAGAGAGTCTGGGGCCAACGTCCTGACTTTC. The full variable domain, in which reference TRBV5-1 and TRBJ2-6 provide the parts outside the CDR3, is KAGVTQTPRYLIKTRGQQVTLSCSPISGHRSVSWYQQTPGQGLQFLFEYFSETQRNKGNFPGRFSGRQFSNSRSEMNVSTLELGDSALYLCASRESGANVLTFGAGSRLTVL.

The chain is built from TRBV9 and TRBJ1-2, with D possibly being TRBD1 (5 bases). Trimming removed 4 bases at V and 5 bases at J, with 12 bases between. Germline CDR1 SGDLS, CDR2 YYNGEE. This CDR3 spans 13 amino acids. This CDR3 reads CASSSPGRYGYTF. CDR3 nucleotide sequence: TGTGCCAGCAGCTCCCCGGGACGGTATGGCTACACCTTC.

Ten or more counts support this clonotype. This chain connects TRBV15 to TRBJ2-5; D remains ambiguous. V lost 0 bases to trimming and J lost 1 base, with 9 bases between them. In germline, CDR1 is LNHNV, CDR2 YYDKDF (reference sequence). This CDR3 is 15 amino acids long. The CDR3 loop is CATSRDPNRQETQYF. The CDR3 DNA follows: TGTGCCACCAGCAGAGATCCGAACCGCCAAGAGACCCAGTACTTC. Filled out from reference TRBV15 and TRBJ2-5, the complete variable domain reads DAMVIQNPRYQVTQFGKPVTLSCSQTLNHNVMYWYQQKSSQAPKLLFHYYDKDFNNEADTPDNFQSRRPNTSFCFLDIRSPGLGDTAMYLCATSRDPNRQETQYFGPGTRLLVL.

The sample holds many counts of this clonotype. The chain combines TRBV2 with TRBJ2-5, with D perhaps TRBD2 (6 bases). The CDR3 has 16 amino acids. The germline CDR1 and CDR2 sequences are SNHLY and FYNNEI. Trimming took off 5 bases at V and 5 bases at J, with 21 bases between the two ends. CDR3 in amino acids: CASSSGTAGSSETQYF. CDR3 nucleotides: TGTGCCAGCAGTTCGGGGACGGCGGGGTCCTCTGAGACCCAGTACTTC.

This clonotype was observed at least ten times. The J gene is TRBJ2-3, the V gene TRBV7-6, with 11 nucleotides matching TRBD2. Germline CDR1 SGHVS, CDR2 FNYEAQ. Trimming removed 0 bases from V and 0 bases from J; junction bases left unmatched: 2. CDR3 length equals 17 residues. The CDR3 region has the DNA TGTGCCAGCAGCTTAGCTACTAGCGGGAGCAGCACAGATACGCAGTATTTT. This encodes CASSLATSGSSTDTQYF.

The chain employs TRBV3-1 and TRBJ2-7, with TRBD2 matching 7 bases. CDR1 is LGHDT and CDR2 is YNNKEL in the germline V gene (reference sequence). The junction had 8 bases not matched to a gene; V was cut back by 0 bases and J by 0 bases. The CDR3 runs 17 residues. The DNA of the CDR3 is TGTGCCAGCAGCCAAGATGCGGGGAGGGGAATCTCCTACGAGCAGTACTTC. It encodes CASSQDAGRGISYEQYF.

This clonotype was seen at least ten times. The CDR3 nucleotides read TGCGCCAGCAGCCAAGGGCCGGGGATCTCCTACGAGCAGTACTTC. Residues: CASSQGPGISYEQYF. V gene TRBV4-1 combines with J gene TRBJ2-7, with a weak D call TRBD2 (5 bases). Germline V CDR1 and CDR2: MGHRA, YSYEKL. Trimming took off 1 base at V and 0 bases at J, with 10 bases between the two ends. This CDR3 is built from 15 residues.

This clonotype was found many times. The J gene is TRBJ1-1, the V gene TRBV2, with D maybe TRBD1 (5 bases). Germline V gene lookup returns CDR1 SNHLY and CDR2 FYNNEI. This CDR3 spans 11 amino acids. The V end lost 6 bases, the J end lost 4 bases, and 6 bases lay between the germline ends. CDR3 residues: CASRGPTEAFF. CDR3 DNA: TGTGCCAGCAGGGGGCCCACTGAAGCTTTCTTT.

In its sample, this clonotype was seen many times. The chain employs TRBV12-3 or TRBV12-4 and TRBJ1-1; a possible D gene is TRBD1 (5 bases). The CDR3 consists of 15 residues. Trimming shortened V by 2 bases and J by 2 bases, and 12 bases separated the two germline ends. CDR3 nucleotide sequence: TGTGCCAGCAGTTTACGACGACAGCCAAACACTGAAGCTTTCTTT. This codes for CASSLRRQPNTEAFF.